This paragraph reports one TCR beta chain. Antigen unknown. The data belong to a study of shared clonotypes between healthy human individuals. Original methodology: Filtering differed since immunoSEQ provided only junctions, with no quality scores. The protocol was immunoSEQ multiplex PCR, while the TCRdb copy is restricted to in-frame clones and leaves out a portion. The V and J calls and clone size come from that table; D and trimming were worked out from the DNA. The profile shows about 2 million clones, about 95% of them singletons. CD45RO-negative, CCR7-positively selected cells formed the naive CD8 fraction, excluding terminally differentiated effector memory CD45RA+ cells. Unmatched junction bases numbered 2, after V lost 4 bases and J lost 0 bases. The CDR3 is made up of 16 amino acids. The germline V gene encodes CDR1 MDHEN and CDR2 SYDVKM. Study results and caveats: Non-shared clonotypes showed lower generation probabilities than clonotypes common to all four donors.

The chain has TRBV28 and TRBJ2-7, with 14 bases identical to TRBD2. This receptor was obtained from a man aged 18 to 29 in good health. The sequenced material came from naive CD8+ T cells sorted from blood. Here the CDR3 DNA reads TGTGCCAGCAGTTCCGGACTAGCGGGGGGCTCCTACGAGCAGTACTTC. Translating it yields CASSSGLAGGSYEQYF.